This T cell receptor (beta chain) is from a study of tumor-infiltrating lymphocytes in localized non-small cell lung cancer. Sequenced by immunoSEQ multiplex PCR; TCRdb stores in-frame clones only, minus some. Of roughly 15,000 clones listed, under 75% are singletons. This clone was counted between two and nine times. This CDR3 spans 15 amino acids. Trimming removed 0 bases from V and 0 bases from J, with 10 bases in between. CDR1 and CDR2 (germline): SGHRS, YFSETQ. The source material was lung tumor tissue. The chain links TRBV5-1 to TRBJ2-7; D unclear. This clonotype originated in a human donor with non-small cell lung cancer. The CDR3 DNA sequence: TGCGCCAGCAGCTTGGGGGCAACCTCCTCCTACGAGCAGTACTTC. As protein: CASSLGATSSYEQYF.